One and the same sample provided the 27 T cell receptor beta chains below, sequenced in a study of blood T cell repertoires in COVID-19. Generated by immunoSEQ multiplex PCR, the TCRdb table keeps only in-frame clones and is missing some. The sample gives about 250,000 clones, about nine tenths of which show up once; less than 3% is in the top ten. The specimen sequenced was peripheral blood. These receptor sequences come from a woman in her thirties with active or convalescent COVID-19.

Turning to this clone: Germline and junction disagree at one end, which may indicate a read error. J is TRBJ2-1 and V is TRBV7-2, with 7 bases lining up with TRBD1. This CDR3 contains 12 residues. CDR1 is SGHTA and CDR2 is FQGNSA in the germline V gene. In DNA, the CDR3 is TGTGCCAGCAGCTTCTTTGGAGACAGGGCGGTCTTC. This codes for CASSFFGDRAVF.

V and J are TRBV6-6 and TRBJ2-7, with 7 bases lining up with TRBD2. The CDR3 runs to 14 residues. The V segment lost 2 bases and the J segment 4 bases; nucleotides outside the gene matches: 5. The germline V gene has CDR1 MNHNY and CDR2 SVGAGI (reference sequence). The CDR3 DNA is TGTGCCAGCAGTTACATGGCGGGGGTATACGAGCAGTACTTC. Protein: CASSYMAGVYEQYF.

The chain recombines TRBV28 with TRBJ1-2; 10 nucleotides agree with TRBD1. V shed 11 bases, J shed 8 bases, and the junction held 11 bases outside the gene matches. Germline assignment: CDR1 MDHEN and CDR2 SYDVKM. This CDR3 has 13 residues. The CDR3 loop reads CALRGTGARGYTF. CDR3 sequence (DNA): TGTGCCCTTAGGGGGACAGGGGCCCGGGGCTACACCTTC.

The chain carries TRBV5-1 and TRBJ2-1; 7 nucleotides agree with TRBD1. CDR1 and CDR2 from the germline V gene are SGHRS and YFSETQ. The CDR3 length is 15 residues. J gave up 5 bases and V 4 bases, and 9 bases lay outside the gene matches. CDR3 protein: CASSPIRTGHNEQFF. CDR3 DNA: TGCGCCAGCAGCCCCATCAGGACAGGCCACAATGAGCAGTTCTTC.

The J gene is TRBJ2-3, the V gene TRBV5-1, with D possibly being TRBD1 (5 bases). Germline CDR1 and CDR2: SGHRS and YFSETQ. This CDR3 region has 15 residues. The V and J ends lost 0 bases and 2 bases respectively, with 10 bases between them. CDR3 DNA: TGCGCCAGCAGCTTGGGCAGGGATTTCACAGATACGCAGTATTTT. Encoded protein: CASSLGRDFTDTQYF.

In its sample, this clone was seen a few times. The rearrangement uses TRBV2 and TRBJ1-4, with 8 nucleotides matching TRBD1. This CDR3 contains 14 residues. The V gene end was trimmed by 6 bases and the J gene end by 4 bases; junction bases not matched to a gene: 4. Looked up from germline, CDR1 is SNHLY and CDR2 is FYNNEI. DNA of the CDR3: TGTGCCAGCAGCGCGACAGGGGTTAATGAAAAACTGTTTTTT. It codes for CASSATGVNEKLFF. The whole variable domain, remainder taken from reference TRBV2 and TRBJ1-4, is EPEVTQTPSHQVTQMGQEVILRCVPISNHLYFYWYRQILGQKVEFLVSFYNNEISEKSEIFDDQFSVERPDGSNFTLKIRSTKLEDSAMYFCASSATGVNEKLFFGSGTQLSVL.

The chain couples TRBV19 to TRBJ1-1; no firm D call. CDR3 length: 15 amino acids. CDR1 LNHDA and CDR2 SQIVND come from the germline V gene (reference sequence). The V end was cut by 7 bases, the J end by 5 bases, with 20 bases between. The CDR3 loop reads CASTPIGGGDTEAFF. CDR3 nucleotide sequence: TGTGCCAGTACCCCAATTGGAGGTGGGGATACTGAAGCTTTCTTT.

The V gene is TRBV3-1 (or the pseudogene TRBV3-2), the J gene TRBJ2-2; 7 nucleotides align to TRBD2. The CDR3 loop spans 16 amino acids. In germline, CDR1 is LGHDT, CDR2 YNNKEL (reference sequence). With 2 bases clipped from V and 6 bases from J, the junction kept 9 bases outside the gene matches. CDR3 nucleotide sequence: TGTGCCAGCAGCCAACGGGGAGGGATGCGCGCCGGGGAGCTGTTTTTT. The encoded protein is CASSQRGGMRAGELFF.

V gene TRBV7-8 combines with J gene TRBJ2-5; TRBD2 matches 8 bases. J lost 1 base, V lost 4 bases, and 11 bases had no gene match. The CDR3 loop spans 17 amino acids. Per the germline V gene, CDR1 is SGHVS and CDR2 is FQNEAQ. CDR3 protein: CASSSKGRGGPQETQYF. In DNA form, the CDR3 reads TGTGCCAGCAGCTCCAAAGGGCGCGGGGGGCCCCAAGAGACCCAGTACTTC.

This clone has just one count. The CDR3 loop reads CASSAAPGIMDEQFF. CDR3 in DNA: TGTGCCAGCAGCGCCGCGCCAGGGATTATGGATGAGCAGTTCTTC. The chain recombines TRBV7-3 with TRBJ2-1; D may be TRBD1 (5 bases). Trimming took 5 bases from V and 8 from J, leaving 19 bases between them. The CDR3 runs to 15 residues. Germline CDR1 reads SGHTA; CDR2 reads FQGTGA.

This chain connects TRBV2 to TRBJ2-7, with D perhaps matching TRBD2 (6 bases). This CDR3 has 12 amino acids. The V end was cut by 8 bases, the J end by 1 base, with 9 bases between. In germline, CDR1 is SNHLY, CDR2 FYNNEI. The CDR3, as DNA: TGTGCCAGCGGGGGGAAATCCTACGAGCAGTACTTC. Translating gives CASGGKSYEQYF.

This chain uses TRBV19 with TRBJ2-3; 8 bases map to TRBD2. V lost 6 bases and J lost 2; bases outside the gene matches: 10. The CDR3 is made up of 16 amino acids. Germline values: CDR1 LNHDA, CDR2 SQIVND (reference sequence). In DNA, the CDR3 is TGTGCCAGTAGCCTACCAGCGGGGGCGACCACAGATACGCAGTATTTT. As protein: CASSLPAGATTDTQYF.

The V call is TRBV4-3, the J call TRBJ1-1, with a weak D call TRBD1 (5 bases). V lost 1 base to trimming and J lost 11 bases, with 17 bases between them. The CDR3 loop spans 14 amino acids. Germline V lookup: CDR1 LGHNA, CDR2 YSLEER. The DNA of the CDR3 is TGCGCCAGCAGCCAAGGCGTTGGGGGGAGAATGGCTTTCTTT. It encodes CASSQGVGGRMAFF.

The chain uses TRBV4-1 and TRBJ1-2, with a weak D call TRBD1 (5 bases). Germline V CDR1 and CDR2: MGHRA, YSYEKL. V lost 2 bases to trimming and J lost 5 bases, with 6 bases between them. The CDR3 loop spans 12 amino acids. CDR3 residues: CASSQQGYGYTF. CDR3 sequence (DNA): TGCGCCAGCAGCCAACAGGGATATGGCTACACCTTC.

This rearrangement joins TRBV10-3 to TRBJ2-3, with D perhaps matching TRBD2 (6 bases). Deletions cut 5 bases from V and 6 bases from J, with 12 bases between. The CDR3 contains 13 residues. Per germline, CDR1 ENHRY and CDR2 SYGVKD. As DNA, the CDR3 is TGTGCCATCAGTTTAGCGGCCCCGGATACGCAGTATTTT. Translation: CAISLAAPDTQYF.

V usage is TRBV6-5 and J usage is TRBJ2-7; D possibly corresponds to TRBD1 (6 bases). This CDR3 is 12 amino acids long. V lost 7 bases to trimming and J lost 4 bases, with 11 bases between them. Germline V gene data show CDR1 as MNHEY and CDR2 as SVGAGI. The CDR3 nucleotides are TGTGCCAGCAAACTGACAGGTTACGAGCAGTACTTC. This codes for CASKLTGYEQYF.

In this sample, this clone turned up once. The V gene is TRBV5-1, the J gene TRBJ1-2; D not resolved. The CDR3 is 15 amino acids. V was cut by 0 bases and J by 8 bases, with 17 bases left in between. Germline V gene data show CDR1 as SGHRS and CDR2 as YFSETQ. The DNA of the CDR3 is TGCGCCAGCAGCTTGGGAGGCCCGGGAAGGGAGGGCTACACCTTC. Translation gives CASSLGGPGREGYTF.

The count of this clone is one. The chain is built from TRBV7-2 and TRBJ2-3; D unclear. The CDR3 totals 14 residues. The V gene lost 1 base and the J gene lost 2 bases, with 7 bases spanning the gap. Looked up from germline, CDR1 is SGHTA and CDR2 is FQGNSA. For the CDR3, the DNA is TGTGCCAGCAGCTTAGATGGAGCCACAGATACGCAGTATTTT. Its translation: CASSLDGATDTQYF.

The chain employs TRBV7-9 and TRBJ2-1; 8 bases line up with TRBD1. The CDR3 contains 14 residues. The J segment lost 5 bases and the V segment lost 6 bases, leaving 6 bases of the junction unmatched. Germline lookup yields CDR1 SEHNR and CDR2 FQNEAQ (reference sequence). The CDR3 nucleotides read TGTGCCAGCAGTTTCCTACAGGGGGACAATGAGCAGTTCTTC. It yields the protein CASSFLQGDNEQFF. Looking up the rest from reference TRBV7-9 and TRBJ2-1 gives the full variable domain: DTGVSQNPRHKITKRGQNVTFRCDPISEHNRLYWYRQTLGQGPEFLTYFQNEAQLEKSRLLSDRFSAERPKGSFSTLEIQRTEQGDSAMYLCASSFLQGDNEQFFGPGTRLTVL.

The V gene is TRBV5-1, the J gene TRBJ2-1; D may be TRBD2 (5 bases). From germline, CDR1 is SGHRS and CDR2 YFSETQ. V was trimmed by 5 bases and J by 3 bases, leaving 12 bases between them. This CDR3 has 14 residues. The CDR3 reads CASSRAGNYNEQFF. The CDR3, as DNA: TGCGCCAGCAGTCGAGCCGGGAACTACAATGAGCAGTTCTTC.

The chain combines TRBV15 with TRBJ1-5; D unclear. The V gene lost 5 bases and the J gene lost 0 bases, with 11 bases spanning the gap. The CDR3 length is 15 residues. Germline CDR1 LNHNV, CDR2 YYDKDF (reference sequence). The CDR3 DNA sequence: TGTGCCACCAGCGGCACAGTTAGTAGCAATCAGCCCCAGCATTTT. Amino acid sequence: CATSGTVSSNQPQHF.

Remarks on this clone: This same CDR3 is encoded by further DNA sequences in the sample. The gene calls are TRBV9 and TRBJ2-3, with unresolved D. V lost 4 bases and J 0 bases, leaving 6 bases between the germline ends. Germline CDR1 reads SGDLS; CDR2 reads YYNGEE. The CDR3 has 13 residues. Written as DNA, the CDR3 is TGTGCCAGCAGCCCCCCTAGCACAGATACGCAGTATTTT. This gives the protein CASSPPSTDTQYF. Looking up the rest from reference TRBV9 and TRBJ2-3 gives the full variable domain: DSGVTQTPKHLITATGQRVTLRCSPRSGDLSVYWYQQSLDQGLQFLIQYYNGEERAKGNILERFSAQQFPDLHSELNLSSLELGDSALYFCASSPPSTDTQYFGPGTRLTVL.

The CDR3: CASITPGGSYEQYF. The CDR3, as DNA: TGTGCCAGCATTACGCCAGGGGGCTCCTACGAGCAGTACTTC. The genes are TRBV28 and TRBJ2-7, with 7 positions matching TRBD1. V lost 7 bases and J lost 0; bases outside the gene matches: 6. This CDR3 contains 14 residues. Germline V gene lookup returns CDR1 MDHEN and CDR2 SYDVKM.

The V gene is TRBV5-5, the J gene TRBJ2-2, with TRBD1 matching 11 bases. The junction had 2 bases not matched to a gene; V was cut back by 1 base and J by 6 bases. Per germline, CDR1 SGHKS and CDR2 YYEKEE (reference sequence). The CDR3 runs to 15 residues. This CDR3 is CASSLWDRGSGELFF. The CDR3 coding sequence is TGTGCCAGCAGCTTGTGGGACAGGGGGTCCGGGGAGCTGTTTTTT.

The CDR3 sequence: CASSWRETRGEAFF. In DNA form, the CDR3 reads TGCGCCAGCAGCTGGCGAGAGACGCGAGGTGAAGCTTTCTTT. The chain combines TRBV5-1 with TRBJ1-1; D is uncertain. Germline V gives CDR1 SGHRS, CDR2 YFSETQ. The germline V and J ends were trimmed by 3 bases and 7 bases, with 16 bases remaining between them. The CDR3 is 14 amino acids.

This clone was seen a handful of times. The same CDR3 can be traced to other DNA sequences in this sample. This chain uses TRBV5-1 with TRBJ1-1; D uncertain. Germline-derived CDR1 and CDR2 are SGHRS and YFSETQ. V lost 1 base, J lost 3 bases, and 7 bases lay in between. This CDR3 comprises 13 residues. The CDR3 DNA is TGCGCCAGCAGCTTGAAACTGGACACTGAAGCTTTCTTT. Protein: CASSLKLDTEAFF.

This CDR3 is CASSEGAEAFF. The CDR3 nucleotides are TGTGCCAGTAGCGAGGGGGCTGAAGCTTTCTTT. The chain uses TRBV19 and TRBJ1-1, with D possibly being TRBD1 (6 bases). The germline V and J ends were trimmed by 6 bases and 6 bases, with 8 bases remaining between them. This CDR3 region has 11 residues. Germline V CDR1 and CDR2: LNHDA, SQIVND (reference sequence).